What follows are 30 T cell receptor beta chains derived from one specimen sequenced in a study of T cell responses to AZD1222 COVID-19 vaccine. Produced via immunoSEQ multiplex PCR; TCRdb's table is partial and in-frame only. The repertoire holds 60,000 to 75,000 clones, with nearly 90% as singletons. This specimen consisted of peripheral blood, obtained 28 days after the second AZD1222 dose. These receptors were taken from an adult who received the AZD1222 COVID-19 vaccine.

This rearrangement joins TRBV9 to TRBJ1-5; D might be TRBD1 (6 bases). Germline CDR1 reads SGDLS; CDR2 reads YYNGEE. The length of the CDR3 is 15 residues. V was trimmed by 0 bases and J by 5 bases, leaving 12 bases between them. The CDR3 bases are TGTGCCAGCAGCGTAGGGGACAACGGATATCAGCCCCAGCATTTT. It specifies CASSVGDNGYQPQHF.

V and J are TRBV11-1 and TRBJ2-7; D ambiguous. Per germline, CDR1 SGHAT and CDR2 FQDESV (reference sequence). There are 13 residues in the CDR3. Trimming removed 1 base at V and 3 bases at J, with 7 bases between. The CDR3 region has the DNA TGTGCCAGCAGCTTAGTCCCGGACTACGAGCAGTACTTC. It is translated as CASSLVPDYEQYF.

This sequence joins TRBV5-4 and TRBJ2-7; tentative D call: TRBD2 (6 bases). The CDR3 consists of 15 residues. The germline gives CDR1 SGHNT, CDR2 YYREEE (reference sequence). Trimming stripped 1 base from V and 2 bases from J, with 13 bases between. The CDR3 sequence: CASSLRDSFPYEQYF. CDR3 nucleotide sequence: TGTGCCAGCAGCTTGAGGGACTCATTTCCCTACGAGCAGTACTTC.

The chain carries TRBV11-3 and TRBJ1-6, with a possible D match to TRBD1 (6 bases). V was shortened by 4 bases and J by 8 bases, with 9 bases between the two germline ends. Germline V gene data show CDR1 as SGHNT and CDR2 as YENEEA. The CDR3 runs to 13 residues. DNA for the CDR3: TGTGCCAGCAGCTCATCAGGGGATTCACCCCTCCACTTT. This translates into CASSSSGDSPLHF. The full variable domain, completed using reference TRBV11-3 and TRBJ1-6, is EAGVVQSPRYKIIEKKQPVAFWCNPISGHNTLYWYLQNLGQGPELLIRYENEEAVDDSQLPKDRFSAERLKGVDSTLKIQPAELGDSAVYLCASSSSGDSPLHFGNGTRLTVT.

The CDR3 reads CASSWTGNTEAFF. The DNA for the CDR3 is TGTGCCAGCAGTTGGACAGGGAACACTGAAGCTTTCTTT. V gene TRBV25-1 combines with J gene TRBJ1-1, with 7 bases aligning to TRBD1. The V and J ends lost 5 bases and 1 base, in that order; junction bases with no gene match: 1. This CDR3 contains 13 residues. The germline gives CDR1 MGHDK, CDR2 SYGVNS.

The chain couples TRBV27 to TRBJ2-1; no reliable D call. V was cut by 8 bases and J by 10 bases, with 18 bases left in between. The CDR3 spans 13 residues. The germline V gene encodes CDR1 MNHEY and CDR2 SMNVEV (reference sequence). CDR3 loop: CASRPIDGSEQFF. CDR3 nucleotides: TGTGCCAGCCGACCTATAGACGGAAGCGAGCAGTTCTTC.

The chain links TRBV2 to TRBJ2-7; no clear D. The V end lost 5 bases, the J end lost 11 bases, and 13 bases lay between the germline ends. The CDR3 extends over 11 amino acids. The germline gives CDR1 SNHLY, CDR2 FYNNEI. CDR3 amino acids: CASSSGSREYF. The CDR3 DNA sequence: TGTGCCAGCAGTTCAGGTAGTCGGGAGTACTTC.

The CDR3 DNA is TGTGCCAGTGCCCCTACGGAGAATAATTCACCCCTCCACTTT. Protein: CASAPTENNSPLHF. The chain combines TRBV19 with TRBJ1-6; D unresolved. This CDR3 comprises 14 residues. Trimming took 8 bases from V and 5 from J, leaving 13 bases between them. The germline CDR1 and CDR2 sequences are LNHDA and SQIVND (reference sequence).

This chain links TRBV12-3 or TRBV12-4 with TRBJ1-6; weak D call: TRBD1 (5 bases). The CDR3 loop spans 13 amino acids. V lost 10 bases, J lost 5 bases, and 12 bases lay in between. The CDR3 nucleotides read TGTGCCATCCGGGACGGGCATAATTCACCCCTCCACTTT. As protein: CAIRDGHNSPLHF.

This chain links TRBV6-5 with TRBJ1-1; D unresolved. Deletions cut 5 bases from V and 0 bases from J, with 13 bases between. CDR1 and CDR2 (germline): MNHEY, SVGAGI. This CDR3 spans 15 amino acids. The CDR3 reads CASSLGEGMNTEAFF. CDR3 in DNA: TGTGCCAGCAGTCTCGGGGAGGGTATGAACACTGAAGCTTTCTTT.

The V gene is TRBV19, the J gene TRBJ2-1; perhaps TRBD2 as D (6 bases). Between the trimmed V and J ends, which lost 9 bases and 0 bases, there was a span of 12 bases. CDR3 length: 14 residues. The germline V gene has CDR1 LNHDA and CDR2 SQIVND (reference sequence). CDR3 region: CASRDSSSYNEQFF. CDR3 DNA: TGTGCCAGCCGGGACTCCAGCTCCTACAATGAGCAGTTCTTC.

This chain joins TRBV19 and TRBJ2-7; 7 bases align to TRBD2. The V gene's germline CDR1 is LNHDA and CDR2 SQIVND (reference sequence). V lost 7 bases to trimming and J lost 0 bases; unmatched junction nucleotides: 6. CDR3 length: 14 amino acids. The CDR3 loop reads CASKSQRGSYEQYF. CDR3 DNA: TGTGCCAGTAAGAGCCAGCGGGGCTCCTACGAGCAGTACTTC.

The chain couples TRBV2 to TRBJ2-7; D gene unclear. Germline V lookup: CDR1 SNHLY, CDR2 FYNNEI. The CDR3 covers 12 residues. The ends were cut back, 7 bases at V and 6 bases at J, with 13 bases in the middle. Written as DNA, the CDR3 is TGTGCCAGCACTACGGTCGGGCCCGAGCAGTACTTC. Protein product: CASTTVGPEQYF.

The chain employs TRBV9 and TRBJ2-1; D uncertain. The V gene's germline CDR1 is SGDLS and CDR2 YYNGEE. Trimming pared 0 bases from V and 8 bases from J, leaving 12 bases between. The CDR3 covers 14 residues. The CDR3 reads CASSVADFRYEQFF. In DNA form, the CDR3 reads TGTGCCAGCAGCGTAGCTGACTTCCGGTATGAGCAGTTCTTC.

The chain carries TRBV7-8 and TRBJ1-5; 8 bases agree with TRBD1. The germline V gene has CDR1 SGHVS and CDR2 FQNEAQ. The CDR3 is 14 residues long. With V trimmed by 4 bases and J by 7 bases, 6 bases remained unmatched. In DNA form, the CDR3 reads TGTGCCAGCAGCTCAGGGGGCCGGGGGCAGCCCCAGCATTTT. Protein product: CASSSGGRGQPQHF.

This rearrangement joins TRBV11-1 to TRBJ2-7; maybe TRBD2 (5 bases). V lost 1 base, J lost 0 bases, and 10 bases lay in between. The CDR3 has 15 amino acids. The germline CDR1 and CDR2 sequences are SGHAT and FQDESV (reference sequence). The CDR3 DNA follows: TGTGCCAGCAGCTTAGGAGGGCCCACCTCCTACGAGCAGTACTTC. Residues: CASSLGGPTSYEQYF.

The CDR3 region has the DNA TGCGCCAGCAGCTTTCTAGGTAACTCTGGAAACACCATATATTTT. Its translation: CASSFLGNSGNTIYF. The chain uses TRBV5-1 and TRBJ1-3; D not resolved. There are 15 residues in the CDR3. Trimming took 2 bases from V and 0 from J, leaving 9 bases between them. The germline gives CDR1 SGHRS, CDR2 YFSETQ. Full variable domain (missing parts from reference TRBV5-1 and TRBJ1-3): KAGVTQTPRYLIKTRGQQVTLSCSPISGHRSVSWYQQTPGQGLQFLFEYFSETQRNKGNFPGRFSGRQFSNSRSEMNVSTLELGDSALYLCASSFLGNSGNTIYFGEGSWLTVV.

This sequence joins TRBV19 and TRBJ1-1; D remains ambiguous. This CDR3 region has 11 residues. V was cut by 5 bases and J by 9 bases, with 10 bases left in between. Looked up from germline, CDR1 is LNHDA and CDR2 is SQIVND (reference sequence). CDR3 region: CASSFMTQAFF. The CDR3 DNA reads TGTGCCAGTAGTTTCATGACCCAAGCTTTCTTT.

V and J are TRBV6-6 and TRBJ1-4; 8 bases agree with TRBD1. CDR1 is MNHNY, CDR2 SVGAGI, per germline (reference sequence). CDR3 size: 14 residues. V was clipped by 6 bases and J by 7 bases; unmatched bases: 7. The CDR3 protein is CASRDDRGGEKLFF. The CDR3 DNA reads TGTGCCAGCAGGGACGACAGGGGCGGTGAAAAACTGTTTTTT.

The chain is built from TRBV19 and TRBJ2-3, with 9 bases matching TRBD1. Looked up from germline, CDR1 is LNHDA and CDR2 is SQIVND (reference sequence). This CDR3 has 13 amino acids. After removal of 8 bases from V and 6 bases from J, the junction contained 6 bases not matched to a gene. This chain's CDR3 is CASWDRAGDTQYF. The DNA of the CDR3 is TGTGCCAGTTGGGACAGGGCAGGTGATACGCAGTATTTT.

J is TRBJ2-7 and V is TRBV5-1; 8 bases line up with TRBD2. The germline CDR1 and CDR2 sequences are SGHRS and YFSETQ. The CDR3 loop spans 14 amino acids. J was trimmed by 4 bases and V by 5 bases; bases with no gene match: 8. CDR3 in amino acids: CASRPTSGTYEQYF. CDR3 sequence (DNA): TGCGCCAGCAGACCAACTAGCGGAACTTACGAGCAGTACTTC.

The chain recombines TRBV5-4 with TRBJ2-7; TRBD2 aligns across 8 bases. Unmatched junction bases numbered 3, after V lost 2 bases and J lost 2 bases. CDR3 size: 14 residues. The germline V gene encodes CDR1 SGHNT and CDR2 YYREEE (reference sequence). The CDR3: CASSFRTSPYEQYF. CDR3 sequence (DNA): TGTGCCAGCAGCTTCCGGACTAGCCCCTACGAGCAGTACTTC.

This clone was detected only once. This rearrangement joins TRBV5-1 to TRBJ1-1; 12 bases match TRBD1. Looked up from germline, CDR1 is SGHRS and CDR2 is YFSETQ. The CDR3 is made up of 16 amino acids. J lost 4 bases, V lost 4 bases, and 8 bases had no gene match. This CDR3 is CASSDPGTGGGTEAFF. For the CDR3, the DNA is TGCGCCAGCAGCGATCCCGGGACAGGGGGCGGCACTGAAGCTTTCTTT.

The chain recombines TRBV5-8 with TRBJ2-4; 8 positions match TRBD1. There are 14 residues in the CDR3. The ends lost 4 bases at V and 5 bases at J; junction bases unmatched: 5. CDR1 and CDR2 (germline): SGHTS, YDEGEE. CDR3 sequence reads: CASSPGTGQNIQYF. CDR3 nucleotides: TGTGCCAGCAGCCCAGGGACAGGCCAAAACATTCAGTACTTC.

V is TRBV3-1 (or the pseudogene TRBV3-2) and J is TRBJ1-2; a weak D match, TRBD1 (6 bases). V gave up 4 bases and J gave up 7 bases, with 19 bases separating them. Germline V gives CDR1 LGHDT, CDR2 YNNKEL (reference sequence). The CDR3 covers 15 residues. The CDR3 bases are TGTGCCAGCAGCCTCCCCGGGGGGGGCGACGGTGGCTACACCTTC. This sequence encodes CASSLPGGGDGGYTF.

This clone was recorded only once. The chain is built from TRBV28 and TRBJ2-1; the match to TRBD2 covers 10 bases. Losses at the gene ends were 2 bases for V and 8 bases for J; bases not matched to a gene: 9. The CDR3 sequence is 16 residues long. Per germline, CDR1 MDHEN and CDR2 SYDVKM. The CDR3 nucleotides are TGTGCCAGCAGTTTAGGTTCAGCGGGAGGGCGGTATGAGCAGTTCTTC. Its protein product is CASSLGSAGGRYEQFF.

This clone was seen only a few times. J is TRBJ2-1 and V is TRBV12-3 or TRBV12-4; D gene uncertain. The V end lost 6 bases, the J end lost 8 bases, and 8 bases lay between the germline ends. The CDR3 extends over 11 amino acids. DNA of the CDR3: TGTGCCAGCAGAAATATCGATGAGCAGTTCTTC. Encoded protein: CASRNIDEQFF.

CDR3 bases: TGTGCCAGCAGTTGGGCCAAGAACACTGAAGCTTTCTTT. Translation: CASSWAKNTEAFF. The V gene is TRBV7-2, the J gene TRBJ1-1; D is unclear. The V and J ends lost 6 bases and 1 base respectively, with 9 bases between them. CDR1 and CDR2 (germline): SGHTA, FQGNSA. The CDR3 sequence is 13 residues long.

The J gene is TRBJ1-1, the V gene TRBV9; D perhaps matches TRBD1 (6 bases). The germline V gene encodes CDR1 SGDLS and CDR2 YYNGEE. The CDR3 runs to 14 residues. Trimming cost V 3 bases and J 5 bases, with 14 bases left between them. This CDR3 is CASSASRGLTEAFF. CDR3 in DNA: TGTGCCAGCAGCGCCAGCAGGGGACTGACTGAAGCTTTCTTT.

The rearrangement links TRBV27 to TRBJ1-1, with TRBD1 matching over 7 bases. This CDR3 is built from 15 residues. With V trimmed by 3 bases and J by 2 bases, 6 bases remained unmatched. Germline CDR1 MNHEY, CDR2 SMNVEV (reference sequence). The CDR3 region is CASSFGAGGNTEAFF. In DNA, the CDR3 is TGTGCCAGCAGTTTCGGGGCAGGGGGAAACACTGAAGCTTTCTTT.